The rows below give T cell receptor beta chains drawn from one sample of a study of T cells after yellow fever vaccination. TCRdb redid the calling of the 5' RACE reads with MiXCR, one entry per CDR3 protein. The sample contains approximately 330,000 distinct CDR3 sequences, 12% of which appear only once. This specimen was CD4+ T cells sorted from PBMCs, taken 15 days after the yellow fever booster vaccination. All receptors derive from a man between 18 and 35 years old who received the YFV17D yellow fever vaccine. CDR3s include the opening cysteine and the closing phenylalanine or tryptophan. The order of the fields is D gene, clone size, V gene, J gene, CDR3 DNA, CDR3 protein. The D gene is left open where the match is weak. Clone size is stated in some rows and not others, as once, few, many or a class when expanded.

D gene: TRBD1; clone size: NA; V gene: TRBV6-2/TRBV6-3; J gene: TRBJ1-5; CDR3 DNA: TGTGCCAGCAGTTACGACAGGGGCAGGCAGCCCCAGCATTTT; CDR3 protein: CASSYDRGRQPQHF
D gene: NA; clone size: NA; V gene: TRBV5-1; J gene: TRBJ2-2; CDR3 DNA: TGCGCCAGCAGCTGGGGTAGCAACACCGGGGAGCTGTTTTTT; CDR3 protein: CASSWGSNTGELFF
D gene: NA; clone size: few; V gene: TRBV9; J gene: TRBJ2-2; CDR3 DNA: TGTGCCAGCAGCGTAGCTCCCGGTACAAACACCGGGGAGCTGTTTTTT; CDR3 protein: CASSVAPGTNTGELFF
D gene: NA; clone size: NA; V gene: TRBV12-3/TRBV12-4; J gene: TRBJ1-1; CDR3 DNA: TGTGCCAGCAGTCTGGGACGGAGGTGGGTGGAATCTTTCTTT; CDR3 protein: CASSLGRRWVESFF
D gene: TRBD1; clone size: NA; V gene: TRBV18; J gene: TRBJ1-6; CDR3 DNA: TGTGCCAGCTCACTGGGAGGGGGGACAGACTCACCCCTCCACTTT; CDR3 protein: CASSLGGGTDSPLHF
D gene: NA; clone size: NA; V gene: TRBV30; J gene: TRBJ2-3; CDR3 DNA: TGTGCCGCAACCGGGACACTAAGCACAGATACGCAGTATTTT; CDR3 protein: CAATGTLSTDTQYF
D gene: NA; clone size: NA; V gene: TRBV10-3; J gene: TRBJ1-1; CDR3 DNA: TGTGCCATCAAGGAGAACACTGAAGCTTTCTTT; CDR3 protein: CAIKENTEAFF
D gene: TRBD2; clone size: NA; V gene: TRBV2; J gene: TRBJ2-5; CDR3 DNA: TGTGCCAGCCGGGGGGTTACCACCCAAGAGACCCAGTACTTC; CDR3 protein: CASRGVTTQETQYF
D gene: NA; clone size: NA; V gene: TRBV20-1; J gene: TRBJ1-6; CDR3 DNA: TGCAGTGCTAGAGCAGCACCTATCCTCCACTTT; CDR3 protein: CSARAAPILHF
D gene: NA; clone size: NA; V gene: TRBV7-7; J gene: TRBJ2-5; CDR3 DNA: TGTGCTAGCAGCTTGAGGATAGGGGGTGAGACCCAGTACTTC; CDR3 protein: CASSLRIGGETQYF
D gene: NA; clone size: NA; V gene: TRBV5-1; J gene: TRBJ2-6; CDR3 DNA: TGCGCCAGCAGCTTGCCTCAGGGGGGGGCCAACGTCCTGACTTTC; CDR3 protein: CASSLPQGGANVLTF
D gene: NA; clone size: NA; V gene: TRBV6-5; J gene: TRBJ1-1; CDR3 DNA: TGTGCCAGCAGCGACGGACGGTCTGGCGGGGAAGCTTTCTTT; CDR3 protein: CASSDGRSGGEAFF
D gene: NA; clone size: few; V gene: TRBV3-1; J gene: TRBJ2-3; CDR3 DNA: TGTGCCAGCAGCCCCGAACAGGGGAGGGGAACAGATACGCAGTATTTT; CDR3 protein: CASSPEQGRGTDTQYF
D gene: TRBD2; clone size: NA; V gene: TRBV7-2; J gene: TRBJ2-3; CDR3 DNA: TGTGCCAGCAGCTTGGGGATTAGCGGGGACACAGATACGCAGTATTTT; CDR3 protein: CASSLGISGDTDTQYF
D gene: NA; clone size: NA; V gene: TRBV12-3/TRBV12-4; J gene: TRBJ1-2; CDR3 DNA: TGTGCCAGCACATTCGGAACAGGCTATGGCTACACCTTC; CDR3 protein: CASTFGTGYGYTF
D gene: NA; clone size: few; V gene: TRBV5-1; J gene: TRBJ1-1; CDR3 DNA: TGCGCCAGCAGCTTGGAAGGTCACGGGACTGAAGCTTTCTTT; CDR3 protein: CASSLEGHGTEAFF
D gene: NA; clone size: many; V gene: TRBV6-1; J gene: TRBJ1-5; CDR3 DNA: TGTGCCAGCAGACAGCTTAATCAGCCCCAGCATTTT; CDR3 protein: CASRQLNQPQHF
D gene: NA; clone size: NA; V gene: TRBV19; J gene: TRBJ2-4; CDR3 DNA: TGTGCCAGTAGTCCCGCACCGGGTTTTGGCAAAAACATTCAGTACTTC; CDR3 protein: CASSPAPGFGKNIQYF
D gene: TRBD2; clone size: many; V gene: TRBV5-1; J gene: TRBJ2-1; CDR3 DNA: TGCGCCAGCAGCTTTGGACTAGCGGAGTACAATGAGCAGTTCTTC; CDR3 protein: CASSFGLAEYNEQFF
D gene: NA; clone size: NA; V gene: TRBV7-9; J gene: TRBJ2-3; CDR3 DNA: TGTGCCAGCAGCTTAATGGTTCGGGATACGCAGTATTTT; CDR3 protein: CASSLMVRDTQYF
D gene: TRBD1; clone size: NA; V gene: TRBV5-1; J gene: TRBJ2-5; CDR3 DNA: TGCGCCAGCAGCTCAACCGGGACAGGGGCAGAGACCCAGTACTTC; CDR3 protein: CASSSTGTGAETQYF
D gene: TRBD2; clone size: NA; V gene: TRBV30; J gene: TRBJ2-3; CDR3 DNA: TGTGCCTGGGGGCTAGCGGGGGCCAGCACAGATACGCAGTATTTT; CDR3 protein: CAWGLAGASTDTQYF
D gene: NA; clone size: NA; V gene: TRBV24-1; J gene: TRBJ2-1; CDR3 DNA: TGTGCCACCAGTGCCGGGGGAACAAGCTACAATGAGCAGTTCTTC; CDR3 protein: CATSAGGTSYNEQFF
D gene: TRBD2; clone size: NA; V gene: TRBV6-2/TRBV6-3; J gene: TRBJ2-5; CDR3 DNA: TGTGCCAGCAGCTGGGGACTAGCGGGGGAATGGACCCAGTACTTC; CDR3 protein: CASSWGLAGEWTQYF
D gene: NA; clone size: few; V gene: TRBV6-4; J gene: TRBJ1-6; CDR3 DNA: TGTGCCAGCAGTTCCTCGGACAGAGTATATTCACCCCTCCACTTT; CDR3 protein: CASSSSDRVYSPLHF
D gene: TRBD1; clone size: NA; V gene: TRBV3-1; J gene: TRBJ2-6; CDR3 DNA: TGTGCCAGCGGTGACAGGGCTGGGGCCAACGTCCTGACTTTC; CDR3 protein: CASGDRAGANVLTF
D gene: NA; clone size: NA; V gene: TRBV11-2; J gene: TRBJ1-2; CDR3 DNA: TGTGCCAGCAGCTTATCTAGGGGTTACGGCTACACCTTC; CDR3 protein: CASSLSRGYGYTF
D gene: TRBD1; clone size: NA; V gene: TRBV29-1; J gene: TRBJ2-5; CDR3 DNA: TGCAGCGCTGGGACAGGGGCCAACCAAGAGACCCAGTACTTC; CDR3 protein: CSAGTGANQETQYF
D gene: NA; clone size: NA; V gene: TRBV6-5; J gene: TRBJ1-1; CDR3 DNA: TGTGCCAGCAGTCCCGCCTCCGCCGTGAACACTGAAGCTTTCTTT; CDR3 protein: CASSPASAVNTEAFF
D gene: TRBD1; clone size: NA; V gene: TRBV7-2; J gene: TRBJ1-5; CDR3 DNA: TGTGCCAGCAGCTCTAGACAGGGCAGCAATCAGCCCCAGCATTTT; CDR3 protein: CASSSRQGSNQPQHF
D gene: NA; clone size: few; V gene: TRBV4-2; J gene: TRBJ2-3; CDR3 DNA: TGTGCCAGCAGCCAAGCCGCAGGAACTAGCACAGATACGCAGTATTTT; CDR3 protein: CASSQAAGTSTDTQYF
D gene: NA; clone size: few; V gene: TRBV4-3; J gene: TRBJ1-2; CDR3 DNA: TGCGCCAGCAGCCAAGATCTCACAGTTTACGGCTACACCTTC; CDR3 protein: CASSQDLTVYGYTF
D gene: NA; clone size: many; V gene: TRBV4-2; J gene: TRBJ1-2; CDR3 DNA: TGTGCCAGCAGCCAAGATGTAGGGCAGCCTAACTATGGCTACACCTTC; CDR3 protein: CASSQDVGQPNYGYTF
D gene: NA; clone size: few; V gene: TRBV4-3; J gene: TRBJ2-3; CDR3 DNA: TGCGCCAGCAGCCAATGGGCGGGGGCTCGGACAGATACGCAGTATTTT; CDR3 protein: CASSQWAGARTDTQYF
D gene: TRBD1; clone size: NA; V gene: TRBV3-1; J gene: TRBJ1-2; CDR3 DNA: TGTGCCAGCAGCCAAGTAAGGGACAGGGATGGCTACACCTTC; CDR3 protein: CASSQVRDRDGYTF
D gene: NA; clone size: NA; V gene: TRBV3-1; J gene: TRBJ2-5; CDR3 DNA: TGTGCCAGCAGCCAAAGTTGGAAATCGCCCGCCCGGGAGACCCAGTACTTC; CDR3 protein: CASSQSWKSPARETQYF
D gene: NA; clone size: many; V gene: TRBV5-5; J gene: TRBJ2-5; CDR3 DNA: TGTGCCAGCAGCTCTCATCGGCCCAGCGTCCAAGAGACCCAGTACTTC; CDR3 protein: CASSSHRPSVQETQYF
D gene: TRBD1; clone size: few; V gene: TRBV12-3/TRBV12-4; J gene: TRBJ1-5; CDR3 DNA: TGTGCCAGCAGCCGACAGGGAGGGGGGTTTCAGCCCCAGCATTTT; CDR3 protein: CASSRQGGGFQPQHF
D gene: NA; clone size: few; V gene: TRBV7-8; J gene: TRBJ1-2; CDR3 DNA: TGTGCCAGCAGCCCCTCACTCTATGGCTACACCTTC; CDR3 protein: CASSPSLYGYTF
D gene: NA; clone size: NA; V gene: TRBV11-2; J gene: TRBJ1-2; CDR3 DNA: TGTGCCAGCAGCTTAGTGCCAGGGCCCGACTATGGCTACACCTTC; CDR3 protein: CASSLVPGPDYGYTF
D gene: TRBD1; clone size: NA; V gene: TRBV18; J gene: TRBJ2-3; CDR3 DNA: TGTGCCAGCTCACACAGGGGCCCAGGACAGATAAAAGCAGATACGCAGTATTTT; CDR3 protein: CASSHRGPGQIKADTQYF
D gene: TRBD2; clone size: few; V gene: TRBV5-1; J gene: TRBJ2-2; CDR3 DNA: TGCGCCAGCCGCACCTCCGGGACTAGCATCCTCGGGGAGCTGTTTTTT; CDR3 protein: CASRTSGTSILGELFF
D gene: NA; clone size: few; V gene: TRBV5-4; J gene: TRBJ2-5; CDR3 DNA: TGTGCCAGCAGCTTGGCTGGGGAGCAAGAGACCCAGTACTTC; CDR3 protein: CASSLAGEQETQYF
D gene: TRBD1; clone size: NA; V gene: TRBV7-3; J gene: TRBJ2-7; CDR3 DNA: TGTGCCAGCAGCTTATACGGACAGGGATACGAGCAGTACTTC; CDR3 protein: CASSLYGQGYEQYF
D gene: NA; clone size: NA; V gene: TRBV4-1; J gene: TRBJ2-5; CDR3 DNA: TGCGCCAGCAGCCAAGATCCACAGCTCCAAGAGACCCAGTACTTC; CDR3 protein: CASSQDPQLQETQYF
D gene: TRBD2; clone size: NA; V gene: TRBV7-2; J gene: TRBJ2-7; CDR3 DNA: TGTGCCAGCAGCCGGACCGGGACTAGCGTCAACGAGCAGTACTTC; CDR3 protein: CASSRTGTSVNEQYF
D gene: TRBD1; clone size: many; V gene: TRBV12-3/TRBV12-4; J gene: TRBJ1-5; CDR3 DNA: TGCGCCAGCAGCCCGGGACAGGGCAATCAGCCCCAGCATTTT; CDR3 protein: CASSPGQGNQPQHF
D gene: NA; clone size: few; V gene: TRBV27; J gene: TRBJ2-7; CDR3 DNA: TGTGCCAGCCCCTGCAGGGGGGGGCACCACGAGCAGTACTTC; CDR3 protein: CASPCRGGHHEQYF
D gene: TRBD1; clone size: few; V gene: TRBV18; J gene: TRBJ2-5; CDR3 DNA: TGTGCCAGCTCACCCGGGACAGGGATTGGAGGTGCAGAGACCCAGTACTTC; CDR3 protein: CASSPGTGIGGAETQYF